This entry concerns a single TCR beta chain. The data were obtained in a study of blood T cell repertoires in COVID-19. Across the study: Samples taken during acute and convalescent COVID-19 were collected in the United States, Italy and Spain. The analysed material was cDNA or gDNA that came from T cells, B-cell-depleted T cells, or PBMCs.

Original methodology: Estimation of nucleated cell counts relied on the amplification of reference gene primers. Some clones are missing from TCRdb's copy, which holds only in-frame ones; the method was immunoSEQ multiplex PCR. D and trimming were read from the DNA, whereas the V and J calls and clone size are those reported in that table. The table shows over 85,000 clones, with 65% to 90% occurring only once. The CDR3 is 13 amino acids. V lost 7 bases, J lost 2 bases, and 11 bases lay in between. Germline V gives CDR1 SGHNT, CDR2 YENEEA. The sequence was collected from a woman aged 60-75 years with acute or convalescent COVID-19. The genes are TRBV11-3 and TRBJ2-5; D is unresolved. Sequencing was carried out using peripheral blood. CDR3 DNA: TGTGCCAGCACCGTGGGCTCACAAGAGACCCAGTACTTC. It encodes CASTVGSQETQYF. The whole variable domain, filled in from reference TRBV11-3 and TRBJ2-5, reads EAGVVQSPRYKIIEKKQPVAFWCNPISGHNTLYWYLQNLGQGPELLIRYENEEAVDDSQLPKDRFSAERLKGVDSTLKIQPAELGDSAVYLCASTVGSQETQYFGPGTRLLVL.